A selection of T cell receptor beta chains follows, all from one sample in a study of a mutant IDH1 vaccine in newly diagnosed glioma. Profiled with immunoSEQ multiplex PCR; TCRdb holds only in-frame clones, not every one. Of tens of thousands of clones in the sample, more than 90% were seen once. Sequencing was performed on PBMCs, taken from a glioma patient treated with radiotherapy, temozolomide or both. The receptors derive from a middle-aged man with glioma. The CDR3 runs from the conserved cysteine through the conserved F or W. A D gene is named only where the DNA matches it firmly. Only some rows state a clone size, as once, few, many or a class for expanded clones.

>NA|TRBJ1-4|13|TRBV7-6|NA
CASSLGGGEKLFF
TGTGCCAGCAGCCTCGGCGGTGGGGAAAAACTGTTTTTT
>NA|TRBJ1-5|12|TRBV30|NA
CAWNRGGQPQHF
TGTGCCTGGAATCGGGGTGGACAGCCCCAGCATTTT
>once|TRBJ1-2|16|TRBV9|TRBD1
CASSVDTGTGIYGYTF
TGTGCCAGCAGCGTAGATACCGGGACAGGGATTTATGGCTACACCTTC
>once|TRBJ2-7|15|TRBV6-5|TRBD2
CASRSGLAGGYEQYF
TGTGCCAGCAGATCAGGACTAGCGGGGGGATACGAGCAGTACTTC
>NA|TRBJ1-3|15|TRBV30|NA
CAWSVTGISGNTIYF
TGTGCCTGGAGTGTAACAGGTATCTCTGGAAACACCATATATTTT
>NA|TRBJ2-7|17|TRBV28|TRBD1
CASRTGGGPGQNHEQYF
TGTGCCAGCAGAACAGGGGGCGGCCCGGGGCAAAATCACGAGCAGTACTTC
>NA|TRBJ2-5|13|TRBV4-3|NA
CASSLKVRETQYF
TGCGCCAGCAGCCTAAAGGTCCGGGAGACCCAGTACTTC
>NA|TRBJ2-7|17|TRBV27|NA
CASSLGLTGDLSYEQYF
TGTGCCAGCAGTTTAGGGCTGACGGGGGACCTCTCCTACGAGCAGTACTTC
>NA|TRBJ2-4|14|TRBV19|NA
CASSVRGAKNIQYF
TGTGCCAGTAGTGTCCGGGGGGCAAAAAACATTCAGTACTTC
>NA|TRBJ2-7|14|TRBV6-6|TRBD1
CASSWGQGEGEQYF
TGTGCCAGCAGCTGGGGACAGGGAGAAGGGGAGCAGTACTTC
>NA|TRBJ1-1|15|TRBV19|TRBD1
CASSIGQGMGTEAFF
TGTGCCAGTAGTATCGGACAGGGGATGGGGACTGAAGCTTTCTTT
>NA|TRBJ2-7|15|TRBV9|TRBD2
CASSVVGGRAEEQYF
TGTGCCAGCAGCGTAGTCGGCGGGAGGGCCGAAGAGCAGTACTTC
>NA|TRBJ1-5|14|TRBV2|NA
CASSEPRAEQPQHF
TGTGCCAGCAGTGAACCGCGGGCGGAACAGCCCCAGCATTTT
>NA|TRBJ2-4|15|TRBV15|NA
CATSPERGRLNIQYF
TGTGCCACCAGCCCCGAGCGAGGGCGTTTGAACATTCAGTACTTC
>NA|TRBJ1-2|15|TRBV6-1|NA
CASSNRVWGLRGYTF
TGTGCCAGCAGCAATCGCGTTTGGGGATTGCGAGGCTACACCTTC
>NA|TRBJ2-5|14|TRBV7-9|TRBD2
CASSFSGGKETQYF
TGTGCCAGCAGCTTTTCGGGGGGGAAAGAGACCCAGTACTTC
>NA|TRBJ2-7|15|TRBV18|TRBD1
CASSLAGTGLYEQYF
TGTGCCAGCTCACTCGCCGGGACAGGGCTCTACGAGCAGTACTTC
>NA|TRBJ2-1|17|TRBV5-6|TRBD2
CASSLGFGRGGYNEQFF
TGTGCCAGCAGCTTGGGATTTGGGCGGGGGGGCTACAATGAGCAGTTCTTC
>NA|TRBJ2-7|15|TRBV5-5|TRBD2
CASSLSLAGQYEQYF
TGTGCCAGCAGCTTGTCTCTAGCGGGACAATACGAGCAGTACTTC